Listed here is a single T cell receptor (beta chain). TCRdb's copy holds only in-frame clones and misses some; the assay was immunoSEQ multiplex PCR. The profile covers under 300,000 clones, with roughly 82% appearing a single time and 10% to 15% taken by the ten largest. The CDR3 loop spans 14 amino acids. The germline gives CDR1 MNHEY, CDR2 SVGEGT. V lost 0 bases, J lost 4 bases, and 8 bases lay in between. The sample comes from a study of blood T cell repertoires in COVID-19. This sequence was found in a man older than 75 with acute or convalescent COVID-19. Sequenced input: peripheral blood. The chain is built from TRBV6-2 or TRBV6-3 and TRBJ2-3, with a tentative D call TRBD2 (5 bases). CDR3 coding DNA: TGTGCCAGCAGTTACTCTGCCGGGGCAGATACGCAGTATTTT. Its protein product is CASSYSAGADTQYF.